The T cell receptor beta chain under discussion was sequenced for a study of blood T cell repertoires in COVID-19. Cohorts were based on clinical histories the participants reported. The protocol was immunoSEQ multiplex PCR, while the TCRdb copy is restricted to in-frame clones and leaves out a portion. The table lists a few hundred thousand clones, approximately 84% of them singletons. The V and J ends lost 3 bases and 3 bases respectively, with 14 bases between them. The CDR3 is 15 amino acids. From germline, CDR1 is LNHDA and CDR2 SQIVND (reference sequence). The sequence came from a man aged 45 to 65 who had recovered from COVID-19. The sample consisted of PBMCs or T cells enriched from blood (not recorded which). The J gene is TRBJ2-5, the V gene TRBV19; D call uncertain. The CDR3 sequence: CASSITQNNKETQYF. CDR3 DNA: TGTGCCAGTAGTATCACGCAGAATAATAAAGAGACCCAGTACTTC.